This entry concerns a single TCR beta chain. The entry originates in a study of blood T cell repertoires in COVID-19. About the research overall: COVID-19 samples collected from the United States, Italy and Spain covered acute and convalescent phases.

Seattle patients were enrolled while actively infected and followed longitudinally. This table comes from immunoSEQ multiplex PCR, and its TCRdb copy is limited to in-frame clones, with some not included. The sample carries approximately 250,000 clones, around 86% recorded once. This CDR3 has 14 residues. The V gene's germline CDR1 is SGHVS and CDR2 FQNEAQ. V was shortened by 1 base and J by 6 bases, with 9 bases between the two germline ends. Sequencing used peripheral blood. The sequence derives from a woman older than 75 with COVID-19, enrolled during active disease. The chain combines TRBV7-8 with TRBJ1-4; unclear D gene. The DNA for the CDR3 is TGTGCCAGCAGCTTAGTTGGGAGCGATGAAAAACTGTTTTTT. Its protein is CASSLVGSDEKLFF.